Each of the 14 T cell receptor beta chains below was sequenced from the same sample in a study of graft-versus-host responses after intestinal transplantation. Data came from immunoSEQ multiplex PCR; TCRdb stores just in-frame clones and leaves some out. The sample lists some 15,000 clones, over 75% occurring once. The sequences come from PBMCs, collected approximately 16 weeks after intestinal transplant. The receptors originated from a human patient who received an intestinal transplant, so some T cells may come from the graft donor.

The chain couples TRBV7-9 to TRBJ2-1; 11 bases align to TRBD1. This CDR3 region has 17 residues. The junction had 8 bases not matched to a gene; V was cut back by 1 base and J by 6 bases. The germline V gene has CDR1 SEHNR and CDR2 FQNEAQ (reference sequence). CDR3 nucleotides: TGTGCCAGCAGCTTAGGGCCGGGACAGGGGGAAATCAATGAGCAGTTCTTC. It translates to CASSLGPGQGEINEQFF.

The chain carries TRBV28 and TRBJ1-1; possible D gene TRBD1, 5 bases. V was pared by 6 bases and J by 12 bases, with 20 bases between. This CDR3 has 13 amino acids. Germline values: CDR1 MDHEN, CDR2 SYDVKM. The CDR3 here is CASRVLRVPTTFF. The CDR3 nucleotides are TGTGCCAGCAGGGTTCTCAGGGTCCCTACGACTTTCTTT.

The V call is TRBV6-4, the J call TRBJ2-1, with TRBD2 matching over 8 bases. With V trimmed by 5 bases and J by 7 bases, 7 bases remained unmatched. Germline CDR1 reads MRHNA; CDR2 reads SNTAGT. The CDR3 length is 14 residues. The CDR3 spells CASSQAGDLNEQFF. The CDR3 nucleotides read TGTGCCAGCAGTCAAGCGGGAGATTTGAATGAGCAGTTCTTC.

The chain carries TRBV28 and TRBJ2-7; no definite D call. The V and J ends lost 4 bases and 2 bases respectively, with 3 bases between them. Looked up from germline, CDR1 is MDHEN and CDR2 is SYDVKM. The CDR3 has 11 amino acids. The CDR3 spells CASSSPYEQYF. The CDR3 nucleotides are TGTGCCAGCAGTTCCCCCTACGAGCAGTACTTC.

The V gene is TRBV28, the J gene TRBJ2-1; 7 nucleotides match TRBD1. The germline V gene has CDR1 MDHEN and CDR2 SYDVKM. The V gene end was trimmed by 7 bases and the J gene end by 6 bases; junction bases not matched to a gene: 12. This CDR3 is built from 15 residues. The CDR3 reads CASTYTGVSGNEQFF. CDR3 DNA sequence: TGTGCCAGCACCTATACAGGGGTCTCTGGCAATGAGCAGTTCTTC.

The chain carries TRBV10-2 and TRBJ2-1, with unresolved D. Germline CDR1 WSHSY, CDR2 SAAADI. CDR3 length equals 19 residues. Between the trimmed V and J ends, which lost 3 bases and 4 bases, there was a span of 25 bases. The CDR3 is CASSDSLSPLPGQYNEQFF. In DNA, the CDR3 is TGCGCCAGCAGTGATTCCCTCTCCCCCTTGCCGGGCCAGTACAATGAGCAGTTCTTC.

J is TRBJ1-4 and V is TRBV4-1; D remains ambiguous. V was shortened by 2 bases and J by 3 bases, with 19 bases between the two germline ends. This CDR3 spans 18 amino acids. Germline V gene data show CDR1 as MGHRA and CDR2 as YSYEKL. The CDR3 DNA reads as TGCGCCAGCAGCCAAAGGACTCCTTACCGGAGGGCTAATGAAAAACTGTTTTTT. Amino acids: CASSQRTPYRRANEKLFF.

Of note for this clone: The sample carries other DNA sequences with the same CDR3. This rearrangement joins TRBV5-5 to TRBJ2-3, with 7 bases fitting TRBD1. The V segment lost 0 bases and the J segment 3 bases; nucleotides outside the gene matches: 7. Germline V gene data show CDR1 as SGHKS and CDR2 as YYEKEE (reference sequence). CDR3 length: 16 amino acids. The CDR3 DNA sequence: TGTGCCAGCAGCTTGGCAGGGGGTGGGCATACAGATACGCAGTATTTT. Its translation is CASSLAGGGHTDTQYF.

V gene TRBV6-6 combines with J gene TRBJ2-3; D may correspond to TRBD1 or TRBD2 (6 bases each). V was clipped by 4 bases and J by 0 bases, with 11 bases between them. In germline, CDR1 is MNHNY, CDR2 SVGAGI (reference sequence). The CDR3 contains 15 residues. CDR3 bases: TGTGCCAGCAGTTCTACCGGGGGCAGCACAGATACGCAGTATTTT. The encoded protein is CASSSTGGSTDTQYF.

This chain joins TRBV4-1 and TRBJ2-7, with D uncertain. The CDR3 extends over 16 amino acids. Trimming took off 0 bases at V and 3 bases at J, with 15 bases between the two ends. Germline V gene sequence: CDR1 MGHRA, CDR2 YSYEKL. The CDR3 DNA follows: TGCGCCAGCAGCCAAGATCCGGCCAGCAGCAACTACGAGCAGTACTTC. Translating it yields CASSQDPASSNYEQYF.

The J gene is TRBJ2-1, the V gene TRBV4-1; D unresolved. CDR3 size: 15 residues. V was trimmed by 2 bases and J by 4 bases, leaving 12 bases between them. Germline CDR1 is MGHRA and CDR2 is YSYEKL. DNA for the CDR3: TGCGCCAGCAGCCAACTAGGGCTAGAATACAATGAGCAGTTCTTC. Its translation: CASSQLGLEYNEQFF.

This clone is a singleton in its sample. The chain links TRBV5-1 to TRBJ1-3; tentative D call: TRBD1 (6 bases). The CDR3 length is 15 residues. The V gene's germline CDR1 is SGHRS and CDR2 YFSETQ. Trimming pared 2 bases from V and 1 base from J, leaving 10 bases between. The CDR3 here is CASSFAQGSGNTIYF. The CDR3 coding sequence is TGCGCCAGCAGCTTCGCACAGGGTTCTGGAAACACCATATATTTT.

V usage is TRBV2 and J usage is TRBJ2-7; TRBD2 aligns across 11 bases. The length of the CDR3 is 14 residues. Germline CDR1 and CDR2: SNHLY and FYNNEI. V lost 7 bases, J lost 4 bases, and 6 bases stayed unmatched. CDR3 protein: CASTTSGSFYEQYF. Here the CDR3 DNA reads TGTGCCAGCACAACTAGCGGGAGTTTTTACGAGCAGTACTTC.

This chain links TRBV7-3 with TRBJ2-3, with TRBD1 as a possible D gene (8 bases). Trimming cost V 5 bases and J 4 bases, with 19 bases left between them. The CDR3 is 16 amino acids. The germline V gene encodes CDR1 SGHTA and CDR2 FQGTGA. CDR3: CASSPWEGQVSDTQYF. CDR3 sequence (DNA): TGTGCCAGCAGCCCCTGGGAGGGACAGGTCTCAGATACGCAGTATTTT.